This T cell receptor beta chain was profiled in a study of molecular identifiers for immune sequencing clone quantification. Overall study: Five aliquots were made in replicates from the RNA of approximately 22,000 or 94,000 naive CD8 cells, and four were sequenced.

J was trimmed by 7 bases and V by 5 bases; bases with no gene match: 6. The CDR3 runs to 13 residues. Per the germline V gene, CDR1 is PRHDT and CDR2 is FYEKMQ (reference sequence). This clonotype has a count of ten or more. TCRdb itself ran the PCR reads through MiXCR, one entry per CDR3 protein. Here the sample spans approximately 550,000 distinct CDR3 sequences, about a fifth being singletons. Sequenced sample: naive CD8+ T cells from blood, with Jurkat cell RNA spiked in. Specified subset: FACS-sorted CD8+CD4-CCR7+CD45RA+ naive T cells. The TCR originated in a human donor in good health. Some libraries in this study had Jurkat cell RNA spiked in. The V gene is TRBV13, the J gene TRBJ2-7; TRBD2 matches at 9 bases. The CDR3 region is CASSTSGGLEQYF. The CDR3 coding sequence is TGTGCCAGCAGCACGAGCGGGGGGTTGGAGCAGTACTTC.